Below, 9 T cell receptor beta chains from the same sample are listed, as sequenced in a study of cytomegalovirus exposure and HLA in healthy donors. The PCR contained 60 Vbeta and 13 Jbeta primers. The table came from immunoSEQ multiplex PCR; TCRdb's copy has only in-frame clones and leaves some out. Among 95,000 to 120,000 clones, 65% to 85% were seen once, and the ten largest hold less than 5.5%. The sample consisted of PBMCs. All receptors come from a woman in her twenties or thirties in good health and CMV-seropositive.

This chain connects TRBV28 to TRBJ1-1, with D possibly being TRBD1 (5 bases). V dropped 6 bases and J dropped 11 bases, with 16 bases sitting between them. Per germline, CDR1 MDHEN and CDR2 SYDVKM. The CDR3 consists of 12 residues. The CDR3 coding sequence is TGTGCCAGCAGACACCCATCCGGGGGGGCTTTCTTT. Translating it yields CASRHPSGGAFF.

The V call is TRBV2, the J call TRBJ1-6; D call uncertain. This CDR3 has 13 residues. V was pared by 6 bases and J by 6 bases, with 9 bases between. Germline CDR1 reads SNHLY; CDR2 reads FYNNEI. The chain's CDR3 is CASRAGLNSPLHF. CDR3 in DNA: TGTGCCAGCAGGGCAGGCCTTAATTCACCCCTCCACTTT.

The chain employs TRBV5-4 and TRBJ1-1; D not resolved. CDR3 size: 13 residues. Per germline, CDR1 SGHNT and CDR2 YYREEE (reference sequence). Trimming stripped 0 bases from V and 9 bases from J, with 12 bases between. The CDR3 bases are TGTGCCAGCAGCTTGGAACCAGGCCTACAAGCTTTCTTT. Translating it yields CASSLEPGLQAFF.

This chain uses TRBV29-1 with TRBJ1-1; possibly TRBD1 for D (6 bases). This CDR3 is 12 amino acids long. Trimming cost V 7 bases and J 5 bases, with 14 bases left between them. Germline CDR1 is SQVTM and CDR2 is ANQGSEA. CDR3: CSGSLGATEAFF. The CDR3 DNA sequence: TGCAGCGGATCCTTGGGGGCGACTGAAGCTTTCTTT.

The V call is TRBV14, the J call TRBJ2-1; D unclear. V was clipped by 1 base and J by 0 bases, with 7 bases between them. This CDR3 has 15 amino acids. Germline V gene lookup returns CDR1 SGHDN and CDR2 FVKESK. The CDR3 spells CASSQVLSSYNEQFF. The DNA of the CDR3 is TGTGCCAGCAGCCAAGTTCTCAGCTCCTACAATGAGCAGTTCTTC.

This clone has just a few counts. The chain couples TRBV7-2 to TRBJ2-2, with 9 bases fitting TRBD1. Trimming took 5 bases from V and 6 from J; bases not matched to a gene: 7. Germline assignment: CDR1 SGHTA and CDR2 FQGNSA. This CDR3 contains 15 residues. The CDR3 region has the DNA TGTGCCAGCAGCCTGAGGAGACAGGGGGCCGGGGAGCTGTTTTTT. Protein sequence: CASSLRRQGAGELFF.

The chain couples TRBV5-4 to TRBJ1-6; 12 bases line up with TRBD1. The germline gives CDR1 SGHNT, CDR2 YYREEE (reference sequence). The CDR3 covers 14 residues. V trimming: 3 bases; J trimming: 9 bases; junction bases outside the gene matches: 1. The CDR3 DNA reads TGTGCCAGCAGCTGGGACAGGGGGCCTTCACCCCTCCACTTT. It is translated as CASSWDRGPSPLHF.

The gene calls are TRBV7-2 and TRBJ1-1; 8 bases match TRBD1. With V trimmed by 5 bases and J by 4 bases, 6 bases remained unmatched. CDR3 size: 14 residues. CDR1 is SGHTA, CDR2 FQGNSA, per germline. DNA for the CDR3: TGTGCCAGCAGCCAGGGGACAGGTACCACTGAAGCTTTCTTT. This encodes CASSQGTGTTEAFF.

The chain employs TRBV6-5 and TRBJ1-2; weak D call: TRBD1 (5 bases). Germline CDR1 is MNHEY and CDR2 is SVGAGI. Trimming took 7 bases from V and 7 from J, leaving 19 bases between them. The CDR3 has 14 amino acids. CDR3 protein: CASMILLGGGGYTF. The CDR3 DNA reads TGTGCCAGCATGATTCTCCTCGGGGGAGGTGGCTACACCTTC.